These T cell receptor beta chains were read from a single sample in a study of cytomegalovirus exposure and HLA in healthy donors. The method was immunoSEQ multiplex PCR; TCRdb's version includes in-frame clones alone and lacks a portion of them. The sample includes over 250,000 clones, around 65% of them seen just once. The sequenced material came from PBMCs. Receptors were obtained from a female donor in good health and CMV-seronegative. Both conserved end residues are part of each CDR3. A D gene is named only where the DNA matches it firmly. Clone size appears in some rows only: once, few, many, or a class for an expanded clone.

clone size,D gene,CDR3 length,J gene,V gene,CDR3 protein,CDR3 DNA
.,TRBD1,18,TRBJ1-2,TRBV19,CASSPFYVQTGPGYGYTF,TGTGCCAGTAGTCCGTTCTACGTTCAGACAGGGCCCGGATATGGCTACACCTTC
.,.,13,TRBJ2-1,TRBV11-3,CASSNTRGGEQFF,TGTGCCAGCAGCAATACTAGGGGGGGTGAGCAGTTCTTC
.,.,13,TRBJ1-1,TRBV19,CASSILIDTEAFF,TGTGCCAGTAGTATCCTGATAGACACTGAAGCTTTCTTT
.,.,16,TRBJ1-5,TRBV7-6,CASSLYGGGSNQPQHF,TGTGCCAGCAGCTTATACGGGGGTGGGAGCAATCAGCCCCAGCATTTT
few,.,15,TRBJ1-5,TRBV6-1,CASMRFVDGDQPQHF,TGTGCCAGCATGCGTTTTGTCGACGGAGATCAGCCCCAGCATTTT
.,.,17,TRBJ2-1,TRBV21-1,CASSKVSPTDSYNEQFF,TGTGCCAGCAGCAAAGTGTCCCCGACAGACTCCTACAATGAGCAGTTCTTC
.,TRBD1,17,TRBJ1-5,TRBV28,CASSLWGDREGSQPQHF,TGTGCCAGCAGTTTATGGGGGGACAGGGAGGGCAGTCAGCCCCAGCATTTT
.,.,13,TRBJ2-3,TRBV14,CASSPPGTDTQYF,TGTGCCAGCAGCCCCCCCGGGACAGATACGCAGTATTTT
.,TRBD1,14,TRBJ2-1,TRBV7-9,CASSFDRGSNEQFF,TGTGCCAGCAGCTTCGACAGGGGAAGCAATGAGCAGTTCTTC
few,TRBD2,19,TRBJ2-1,TRBV5-1,CASSLGLAGVGSNSDEQFF,TGCGCCAGCAGCTTGGGACTAGCGGGAGTGGGATCTAATAGCGATGAGCAGTTCTTC
.,TRBD2,13,TRBJ2-7,TRBV5-4,CASSVTSSDEQYF,TGTGCCAGCAGCGTGACTAGCTCGGACGAGCAGTACTTC
few,.,14,TRBJ1-1,TRBV28,CASNQAGINTEAFF,TGTGCCAGCAACCAGGCAGGGATTAACACTGAAGCTTTCTTT
.,.,18,TRBJ2-1,TRBV12-5,CASGYIMNPRLSATPPFF,TGTGCTAGTGGTTATATAATGAATCCCCGTCTCTCTGCTACCCCCCCGTTCTTC
.,TRBD1,13,TRBJ1-2,TRBV30,CAWSGDRDYGYTF,TGTGCCTGGAGCGGTGACAGGGACTATGGCTACACCTTC
.,TRBD1,14,TRBJ2-1,TRBV25-1,CASTGGQGYNEQFF,TGTGCCAGCACCGGGGGACAGGGGTACAATGAGCAGTTCTTC
.,.,15,TRBJ1-3,TRBV7-6,CASSLRAVSGNTIYF,TGTGCCAGCAGCCTCAGGGCGGTCTCTGGAAACACCATATATTTT
.,.,13,TRBJ2-1,TRBV11-3,CASSQIQGDEQFF,TGTGCCAGCAGCCAAATACAGGGTGATGAGCAGTTCTTC
few,.,14,TRBJ1-1,TRBV7-9,CASIRTATITEAFF,TGTGCCAGCATCCGGACAGCAACTATCACTGAAGCTTTCTTT
once,TRBD1,16,TRBJ2-7,TRBV9,CASSPRHEGASYEQYF,TGTGCCAGCAGCCCCCGACACGAGGGGGCCTCCTACGAGCAGTACTTC
many,TRBD2,16,TRBJ2-3,TRBV27,CASSLWASGSTDTQYF,TGTGCCAGCAGTTTATGGGCTAGCGGGAGTACAGATACGCAGTATTTT
.,TRBD1,15,TRBJ2-2,TRBV7-9,CASSLLQGVTGELFF,TGTGCCAGCAGCTTACTGCAGGGGGTGACCGGGGAGCTGTTTTTT
.,TRBD1,14,TRBJ1-1,TRBV5-1,CASSSDREVPEAFF,TGCGCCAGCAGCTCGGACAGGGAAGTTCCTGAAGCTTTCTTT
.,TRBD2,15,TRBJ2-1,TRBV4-1,CASSQVLAGANEQFF,TGCGCCAGCAGCCAAGTGCTAGCGGGAGCCAATGAGCAGTTCTTC
.,.,16,TRBJ1-3,TRBV5-6,CASSLVRSSSGNTIYF,TGTGCCAGCAGCTTGGTTCGTTCGAGCTCTGGAAACACCATATATTTT
few,TRBD1,15,TRBJ1-1,TRBV19,CASSVEGADRGKAFF,TGTGCCAGTAGTGTGGAGGGAGCGGACAGGGGCAAAGCTTTCTTT
.,TRBD2,15,TRBJ2-1,TRBV28,CASSLTSGRMVEQFF,TGTGCCAGCAGCCTCACTAGCGGGAGAATGGTTGAGCAGTTCTTC
.,.,14,TRBJ2-7,TRBV27,CASSLRYAGDEQYF,TGTGCCAGCAGTTTACGATACGCAGGGGACGAGCAGTACTTC
.,.,13,TRBJ2-3,TRBV7-8,CASSFLGTDTQYF,TGTGCCAGCAGCTTTCTCGGCACAGATACGCAGTATTTT
.,TRBD1,16,TRBJ1-1,TRBV2,CASSERGQRWNTEAFF,TGTGCCAGCAGTGAAAGGGGGCAAAGGTGGAACACTGAAGCTTTCTTT
.,.,14,TRBJ2-5,TRBV5-4,CASSQGGVAETQYF,TGTGCCAGCAGCCAAGGAGGGGTGGCAGAGACCCAGTACTTC
.,.,15,TRBJ2-7,TRBV19,CATRGGHLPAYEQYF,TGTGCCACCCGGGGAGGACATCTACCAGCCTACGAGCAGTACTTC
.,TRBD1,16,TRBJ1-3,TRBV11-3,CASSRNRDRGSRPIYF,TGTGCCAGTAGCCGCAACCGGGACAGGGGTTCCCGGCCCATATATTTT
.,.,16,TRBJ2-6,TRBV19,CASHRGGASGANVLTF,TGTGCCAGTCACAGGGGGGGGGCATCAGGGGCCAACGTCCTGACTTTC
few,TRBD2,12,TRBJ2-7,TRBV30,CAWKSGRGEQYF,TGTGCCTGGAAAAGCGGGAGAGGGGAGCAGTACTTC
.,.,15,TRBJ2-3,TRBV2,CASSYWTGSGDTQYF,TGTGCCAGCAGTTACTGGACGGGATCCGGAGATACGCAGTATTTT
once,TRBD2,16,TRBJ2-1,TRBV7-9,CASSPVTSGSANEQFF,TGTGCCAGCAGCCCTGTGACTAGCGGGAGTGCAAATGAGCAGTTCTTC
.,TRBD2,17,TRBJ2-7,TRBV7-2,CASNSTGPSGYVGEQYF,TGTGCCAGCAACTCCACCGGCCCTAGCGGATATGTCGGCGAGCAGTACTTC
.,TRBD2,15,TRBJ2-1,TRBV13,CASSLGPPSGEFTFF,TGTGCCAGCAGCCTCGGGCCCCCTAGCGGGGAGTTTACGTTCTTC
few,.,14,TRBJ2-7,TRBV5-6,CASSFGTAGYEQYF,TGTGCCAGCAGCTTCGGGACAGCGGGTTACGAGCAGTACTTC
.,TRBD1,13,TRBJ1-5,TRBV2,CASGTGSNQPQHF,TGTGCCAGCGGGACAGGTTCGAATCAGCCCCAGCATTTT
.,.,15,TRBJ1-3,TRBV18,CASSPAASSGNTIYF,TGTGCCAGCTCACCTGCGGCTTCCTCTGGAAACACCATATATTTT
.,.,15,TRBJ1-1,TRBV5-6,CASSSDPGVTVEAFF,TGTGCCAGCAGCTCCGACCCCGGGGTCACGGTCGAAGCTTTCTTT
.,.,13,TRBJ1-4,TRBV28,CASGGPPKEKLFF,TGTGCCAGCGGAGGCCCACCGAAGGAAAAACTGTTTTTT
.,.,14,TRBJ2-5,TRBV27,CASSLSRGGETQYF,TGTGCCAGCAGTTTATCGAGAGGGGGAGAGACCCAGTACTTC
.,.,13,TRBJ1-3,TRBV7-3,CASSRGAGNTIYF,TGTGCCAGCAGCCGGGGGGCGGGAAACACCATATATTTT
.,TRBD2,16,TRBJ2-2,TRBV11-1,CASSPRAGGGTGELFF,TGTGCCAGCAGCCCCCGAGCGGGAGGGGGCACCGGGGAGCTGTTTTTT
once,.,15,TRBJ2-4,TRBV5-6,CASSSEGEMFGFQYF,TGTGCCAGCAGCTCAGAGGGGGAAATGTTCGGTTTTCAGTACTTC
few,.,13,TRBJ2-2,TRBV10-2,CASAGWETGELFF,TGCGCCAGCGCGGGATGGGAAACCGGGGAGCTGTTTTTT
.,.,13,TRBJ1-5,TRBV28,CASSPFSPQPQHF,TGTGCCAGCAGTCCATTTTCCCCTCAGCCCCAGCATTTT
.,TRBD2,14,TRBJ2-1,TRBV6-1,CASSGLAGGGEQFF,TGTGCCAGCAGTGGACTAGCGGGAGGGGGCGAGCAGTTCTTC
.,.,15,TRBJ2-5,TRBV28,CASTEQTGKGETQYF,TGTGCCAGCACCGAACAAACAGGGAAGGGGGAGACCCAGTACTTC
.,.,17,TRBJ2-5,TRBV7-9,CASSPDTTQRYQETQYF,TGTGCCAGCAGCCCCGACACGACCCAAAGATACCAAGAGACCCAGTACTTC
.,TRBD1,15,TRBJ1-5,TRBV10-3,CAISGDSHSNQPQHF,TGTGCCATCAGTGGGGACAGCCATAGCAATCAGCCCCAGCATTTT
.,.,14,TRBJ2-7,TRBV14,CASSQLSSIYEQYF,TGTGCCAGCAGCCAACTGTCTAGCATCTACGAGCAGTACTTC
.,TRBD1,13,TRBJ2-1,TRBV14,CASSLTGGDEQFF,TGTGCCAGCAGCCTGACAGGGGGCGATGAGCAGTTCTTC
once,.,15,TRBJ2-7,TRBV27,CASSLYWRSSYEQYF,TGTGCCAGCAGTTTATATTGGCGGAGCTCCTACGAGCAGTACTTC
once,.,14,TRBJ2-3,TRBV11-3,CASSLAPATDTQYF,TGTGCCAGCAGCTTGGCCCCCGCCACAGATACGCAGTATTTT
.,.,15,TRBJ2-2,TRBV4-1,CASSRSSSNTGELFF,TGCGCCAGCAGCCGAAGTAGCTCAAACACCGGGGAGCTGTTTTTT
.,.,15,TRBJ2-1,TRBV2,CASRPRLLSYNEQFF,TGTGCCAGCAGGCCCCGACTCCTCTCCTACAATGAGCAGTTCTTC